Presented here are 18 T cell receptor beta chains from one specimen sequenced in a study of tumor and adjacent non-tumor tissue in lung cancer. TCRbeta libraries were built with three rounds of nested PCR, modified from ARM-PCR. TCRdb re-called the multiplex PCR reads with MiXCR, one entry per CDR3 protein. The sample records approximately 90,000 distinct CDR3 sequences, 61% being singletons. This sample's RNA came from whole unsorted tissue. Sequencing input: lung tumor tissue. The receptor source for this set is a man aged 65 to 79 with non-small cell lung cancer.

This clonotype was seen at least ten times. This chain uses TRBV14 with TRBJ2-2; no clear D. From germline, CDR1 is SGHDN and CDR2 FVKESK. Trimming removed 4 bases at V and 0 bases at J, with 6 bases between. The CDR3 totals 14 residues. Here the CDR3 reads CASSPITNTGELFF. DNA for the CDR3: TGTGCCAGCAGCCCCATAACGAACACCGGGGAGCTGTTTTTT.

Worth noting for this clonotype: A junction end diverges from the germline sequence, so it may reflect a read error. The chain links TRBV28 to TRBJ1-1; D is uncertain. Germline assignment: CDR1 MDHEN and CDR2 SYDVKM. The CDR3 totals 13 residues. The CDR3 spells CASSFWVGTEAVF. CDR3 in DNA: TGTGCCAGCAGTTTTTGGGTGGGCACTGAAGCTGTCTTT. Supplemented by reference TRBV28 and TRBJ1-1, the full variable domain reads DVKVTQSSRYLVKRTGEKVFLECVQDMDHENMFWYRQDPGLGLRLIYFSYDVKMKEKGDIPEGYSVSREKKERFSLILESASTNQTSMYLCASSFWVGTEAVFGQGTRLTVV.

The chain carries TRBV6-2 or TRBV6-3 and TRBJ2-1; D is perhaps TRBD2 (6 bases). Trimming pared 10 bases from V and 9 bases from J, leaving 16 bases between. Germline V gives CDR1 MNHEY, CDR2 SVGEGT. The CDR3 covers 12 residues. This CDR3 is CATFLGGGEQFF. The CDR3 DNA reads as TGTGCCACGTTCCTGGGAGGCGGTGAGCAGTTCTTC.

The chain combines TRBV4-2 with TRBJ2-5; D gene ambiguous. Trimming cost V 8 bases and J 2 bases, with 21 bases left between them. The germline V gene has CDR1 LGHNA and CDR2 YNFKEQ. CDR3 length: 16 amino acids. In nucleotides, the CDR3 is TGTGCCAGCTGCGCCACACCAGCCACGGTACAAGAGACCCAGTACTTC. As protein: CASCATPATVQETQYF.

Regarding this clonotype: The junction shows a germline mismatch at one end, possibly a read error. The chain is built from TRBV6-1 and TRBJ1-1; tentatively, D is TRBD1 (5 bases). The CDR3 length is 15 residues. Germline V gene sequence: CDR1 MNHNS, CDR2 SASEGT. This chain's CDR3 is CASKLGGLRDTEAFF. DNA for the CDR3: TGTGCTAGCAAACTGGGCGGGCTCAGGGACACTGAAGCTTTCTTT.

Details on this clonotype: A junction end diverges from the germline sequence, so it may reflect a read error. The chain joins TRBV11-2 to TRBJ2-3; possibly TRBD1 for D (5 bases). Germline CDR1 and CDR2: SGHAT and FQNNGV. The CDR3 loop spans 13 amino acids. This chain's CDR3 is CASNLIGADTQYF. The DNA for the CDR3 is TGTGCTAGCAACTTGATAGGGGCAGATACGCAGTATTTT. Full variable domain (outside the CDR3, taken from reference TRBV11-2 and TRBJ2-3): EAGVAQSPRYKIIEKRQSVAFWCNPISGHATLYWYQQILGQGPKLLIQFQNNGVVDDSQLPKDRFSAERLKGVDSTLKIQPAKLEDSAVYLCASNLIGADTQYFGPGTRLTVL.

Regarding this clonotype: One end of the junction varies from germline; a read error may be responsible. The chain employs TRBV28 and TRBJ1-2; a possible D gene is TRBD1 (6 bases). The CDR3 has 13 residues. CDR1 and CDR2 (germline): MDHEN, SYDVKM. CDR3 DNA: TGTGCCAGTAGTTTACCAACCGGGACAGGCTACACCTTC. Translation gives CASSLPTGTGYTF.

In the case of this clonotype: It is likely a read error, because the conserved phenylalanine at the end of the CDR3 is missing. The V gene is TRBV11-2, the J gene TRBJ2-7, with D possibly being TRBD1 or TRBD2 (5 bases each). The CDR3 contains 14 residues. Germline CDR1 SGHAT, CDR2 FQNNGV. The CDR3 loop is CASSSGPTSYEQYS. The CDR3 region has the DNA TGTGCCAGCAGCTCGGGACCTACCTCCTACGAACAGTACTCC.

About this clonotype: A much more abundant neighbour one base away suggests this may be a read error. The chain uses TRBV12-3 or TRBV12-4 and TRBJ2-5, with D uncertain. The CDR3 has 12 residues. The germline V and J ends were trimmed by 5 bases and 2 bases, with 6 bases remaining between them. The CDR3 nucleotides are TGTGCCAGCAGTGATAGGCAAGAGACCCAGTACTTC. Protein product: CASSDRQETQYF.

At least ten counts were recorded for this clonotype. The chain uses TRBV4-2 and TRBJ2-2; 12 bases match TRBD2. CDR3 length: 17 amino acids. The V gene end was trimmed by 4 bases and the J gene end by 7 bases; junction bases not matched to a gene: 10. Germline lookup yields CDR1 LGHNA and CDR2 YNFKEQ. In DNA form, the CDR3 reads TGTGCCAGCAGCCCCCAACTAGCGGGAGGTTTAAGCGGGGAGCTGTTTTTT. The encoded protein is CASSPQLAGGLSGELFF.

About this clonotype: Since the CDR3 does not end with the conserved phenylalanine or tryptophan, this likely comes from a read error. This chain uses TRBV6-4 with TRBJ2-1; 7 bases are a match to TRBD2. The V gene end was trimmed by 0 bases and the J gene end by 6 bases; junction bases not matched to a gene: 2. Germline CDR1 MRHNA, CDR2 SNTAGT. The CDR3 consists of 14 residues. The CDR3 spells CASSDSTGGNEQFL. In DNA, the CDR3 is TGTGCCAGCAGTGACTCAACGGGGGGCAATGAGCAGTTCTTA.

This clonotype was counted a single time. The rearrangement links TRBV11-1 to TRBJ2-7, with D hard to call. The V gene's germline CDR1 is SGHAT and CDR2 FQDESV (reference sequence). The V gene lost 2 bases and the J gene lost 13 bases, with 21 bases spanning the gap. The CDR3 has 14 amino acids. The CDR3 is CASSLQLRTYGQYF. The CDR3, as DNA: TGTGCCAGCAGCTTACAGCTTCGTACCTACGGGCAATACTTC.

In regard to this clonotype: Possible read error: a much larger clone is one base away. Here the CDR3 omits its conserved ending phenylalanine or tryptophan, so a read error is the likely source. V gene TRBV6-2 or TRBV6-3 combines with J gene TRBJ2-4; 11 bases are a match to TRBD2. CDR1 is MNHEY and CDR2 is SVGEGT in the germline V gene. The CDR3 contains 14 residues. V lost 5 bases and J lost 7; bases outside the gene matches: 4. The CDR3 spells CASSQTSGMNIQYL. CDR3 DNA sequence: TGTGCCAGCAGTCAGACTAGCGGGATGAACATTCAGTACCTC.

Note on this clonotype: This clone may be a read error of a much larger clone one base away. The conserved phenylalanine or tryptophan is not found at the CDR3 terminus, so this likely reflects a read error. The V call is TRBV29-1, the J call TRBJ2-1; D is uncertain. The germline CDR1 and CDR2 sequences are SQVTM and ANQGSEA. The CDR3 spans 11 residues. Trimming left V 7 bases short and J 2 bases short, with 6 bases between. The CDR3 reads CSASPYNEQFL. The CDR3 DNA sequence: TGCAGCGCATCCCCCTACAATGAGCAGTTCCTC.

To note about this clonotype: The junction differs from germline at one of its ends, possibly a read error. This chain joins TRBV7-9 and TRBJ2-5, with 8 bases fitting TRBD2. Germline V lookup: CDR1 SEHNR, CDR2 FQNEAQ (reference sequence). CDR3 length equals 16 residues. This CDR3 reads CVSSLLAGGLQETQYF. CDR3 bases: TGTGTCAGCAGCTTACTGGCGGGAGGCCTCCAAGAGACCCAGTACTTC.

To note about this clonotype: Since a much larger clone is just one base distant, this may be a read error. The V call is TRBV4-1, the J call TRBJ1-2; a weak D match, TRBD1 (5 bases). CDR1 and CDR2 from the germline V gene are MGHRA and YSYEKL. CDR3 size: 14 residues. CDR3 DNA sequence: TGCGCCAGCAGCCAATACCCCCCGAGCCGGGGCTACATCTTC. Protein product: CASSQYPPSRGYIF.

As for this clonotype: A junction boundary mismatches the germline segment, possibly from a read error. The V and J genes are TRBV4-2 and TRBJ2-2; D possibly uses TRBD1 or TRBD2 (5 bases each). CDR1 and CDR2 from the germline V gene are LGHNA and YNFKEQ. The CDR3 runs to 16 residues. The chain's CDR3 is CASSKDPGTDTGELFF. CDR3 nucleotide sequence: TGTGCCAGCAGCAAAGATCCCGGGACGGACACCGGGGAGCTGTTTTTT.

For this clonotype: It is likely a read error, because the conserved phenylalanine at the end of the CDR3 is missing. The rearrangement links TRBV10-3 to TRBJ1-1; D perhaps matches TRBD1 (5 bases). The CDR3 extends over 14 amino acids. Germline loops: CDR1 ENHRY, CDR2 SYGVKD. CDR3 region: CAISESVDSTEAFL. The CDR3, as DNA: TGTGCCATCAGTGAGTCTGTTGACAGCACTGAGGCTTTCTTA.